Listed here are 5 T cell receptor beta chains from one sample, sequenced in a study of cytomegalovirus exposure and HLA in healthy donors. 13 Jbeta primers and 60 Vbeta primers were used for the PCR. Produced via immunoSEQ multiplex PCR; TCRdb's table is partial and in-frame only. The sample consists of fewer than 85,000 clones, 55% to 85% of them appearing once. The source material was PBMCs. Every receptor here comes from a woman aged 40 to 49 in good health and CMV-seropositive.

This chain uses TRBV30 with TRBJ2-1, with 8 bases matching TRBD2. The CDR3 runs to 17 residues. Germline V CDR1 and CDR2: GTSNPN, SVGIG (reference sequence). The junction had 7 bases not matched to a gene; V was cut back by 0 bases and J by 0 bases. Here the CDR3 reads CAWSVFSGGASYNEQFF. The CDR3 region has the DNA TGTGCCTGGAGTGTATTTTCCGGGGGGGCCTCCTACAATGAGCAGTTCTTC.

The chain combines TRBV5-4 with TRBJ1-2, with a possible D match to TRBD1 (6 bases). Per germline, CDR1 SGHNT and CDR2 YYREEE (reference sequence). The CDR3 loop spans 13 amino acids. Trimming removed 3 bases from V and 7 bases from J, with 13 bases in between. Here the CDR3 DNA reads TGTGCCAGCAGCTCACAGGGATCAAGTGGCTACACCTTC. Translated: CASSSQGSSGYTF.

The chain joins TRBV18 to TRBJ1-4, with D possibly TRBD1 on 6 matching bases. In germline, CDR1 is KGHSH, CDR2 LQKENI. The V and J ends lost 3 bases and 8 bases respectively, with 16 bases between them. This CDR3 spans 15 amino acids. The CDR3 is CASSPRQAQGEKLFF. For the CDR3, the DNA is TGTGCCAGCTCACCTCGACAGGCTCAGGGAGAAAAACTGTTTTTT.

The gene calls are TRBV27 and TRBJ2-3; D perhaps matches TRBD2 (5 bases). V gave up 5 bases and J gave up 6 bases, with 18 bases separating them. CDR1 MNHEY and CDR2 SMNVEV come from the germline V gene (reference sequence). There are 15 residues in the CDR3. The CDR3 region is CASSTDWLSSDTQYF. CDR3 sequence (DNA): TGTGCCAGCAGTACGGACTGGCTAAGCAGCGATACGCAGTATTTT.

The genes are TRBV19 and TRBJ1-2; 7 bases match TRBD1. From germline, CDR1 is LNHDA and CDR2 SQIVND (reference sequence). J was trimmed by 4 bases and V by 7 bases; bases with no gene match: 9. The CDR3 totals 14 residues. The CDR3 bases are TGTGCCAGTACCGACAGGGTGGGACTCTATGGCTACACCTTC. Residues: CASTDRVGLYGYTF.